The T cell receptor (beta chain) described here comes from a study of blood T cell repertoires in COVID-19. Here immunoSEQ multiplex PCR was the method, and the copy in TCRdb shows in-frame clones only, minus some. The sample records about 250,000 clones, 80% to 90% being singletons. Trimming took off 5 bases at V and 0 bases at J, with 8 bases between the two ends. Germline V CDR1 and CDR2: MNHEY, SVGAGI. This CDR3 contains 14 residues. This clone showed up just once. This clonotype originated in a young woman who had recovered from COVID-19. The chain joins TRBV6-5 to TRBJ1-3, with a tentative D call TRBD1 (5 bases). Material: PBMCs or T cells enriched from blood (not recorded which). CDR3 nucleotide sequence: TGTGCCAGCAGTCGGGGGTCCTCTGGAAACACCATATATTTT. It yields the protein CASSRGSSGNTIYF.